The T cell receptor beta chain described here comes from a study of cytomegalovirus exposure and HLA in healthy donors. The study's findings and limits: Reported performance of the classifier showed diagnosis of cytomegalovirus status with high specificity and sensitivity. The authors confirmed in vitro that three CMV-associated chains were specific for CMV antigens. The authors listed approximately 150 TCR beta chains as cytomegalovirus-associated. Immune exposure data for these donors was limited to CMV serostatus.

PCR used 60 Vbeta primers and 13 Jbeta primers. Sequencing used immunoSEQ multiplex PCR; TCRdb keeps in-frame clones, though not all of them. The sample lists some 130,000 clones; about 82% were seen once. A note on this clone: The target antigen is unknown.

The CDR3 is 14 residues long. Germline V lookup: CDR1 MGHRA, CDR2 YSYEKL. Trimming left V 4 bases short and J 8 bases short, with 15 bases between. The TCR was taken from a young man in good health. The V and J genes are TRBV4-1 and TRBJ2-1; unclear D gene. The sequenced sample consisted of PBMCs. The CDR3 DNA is TGCGCCAGCAGCCGCAGTCCTTCGAGCGATGAGCAGTTCTTC. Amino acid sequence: CASSRSPSSDEQFF.